The rows below give T cell receptor beta chains drawn from one sample of a study of T cells after yellow fever vaccination. TCRdb fed the 5' RACE reads into MiXCR, producing one record per CDR3 protein. The table has roughly 330,000 distinct CDR3 sequences, approximately 3.9% seen once. The sequences come from PBMCs, collected 5 days after the yellow fever booster vaccination. The source is a man aged 18 to 30 who received the YFV17D yellow fever vaccine. Both conserved end residues are part of each CDR3. A D gene is named only where the DNA matches it firmly. For some rows the clone size is stated as once, few or many, or as a class when expanded; others skip it.

cdr3_nt: TGCGCCAGCAGCCTTCTAGGGATGAACACTGAAGCTTTCTTT
cdr3_aa: CASSLLGMNTEAFF
j_call: TRBJ1-1
v_call: TRBV4-1
clone_size: many
d_call: .
cdr3_length: 14

cdr3_nt: TGCAGTGCTAGGTACAAGTACACCGGGGAGCTGTTTTTT
cdr3_aa: CSARYKYTGELFF
j_call: TRBJ2-2
v_call: TRBV20-1
clone_size: few
d_call: .
cdr3_length: 13

cdr3_nt: TGTGCCAGCAGTTTAAGAAACACCATATATTTT
cdr3_aa: CASSLRNTIYF
j_call: TRBJ1-3
v_call: TRBV12-3/TRBV12-4
clone_size: many
d_call: .
cdr3_length: 11

cdr3_nt: TGCGCCAGCACCTCACAGGGCTTTCATGAGCAGTTCTTC
cdr3_aa: CASTSQGFHEQFF
j_call: TRBJ2-1
v_call: TRBV5-1
clone_size: few
d_call: .
cdr3_length: 13

cdr3_nt: TGTGCCAGCAGAGCCATTTTACAGGGGCTTGGGGAAGAGACCCAGTACTTC
cdr3_aa: CASRAILQGLGEETQYF
j_call: TRBJ2-5
v_call: TRBV6-1
clone_size: many
d_call: TRBD1
cdr3_length: 17

cdr3_nt: TGTGCCAGCCTGGCGGACAGGGCTACCGAGCAGTACTTC
cdr3_aa: CASLADRATEQYF
j_call: TRBJ2-7
v_call: TRBV2
clone_size: many
d_call: TRBD1
cdr3_length: 13

cdr3_nt: TGCAGCGTCCAAGTGGGACAGGGAGATGAAAAACTGTTTTTT
cdr3_aa: CSVQVGQGDEKLFF
j_call: TRBJ1-4
v_call: TRBV29-1
clone_size: many
d_call: TRBD1
cdr3_length: 14

cdr3_nt: TGTGCCAGCAGCCCGGGTAGCAGTGAGCAGTACTTC
cdr3_aa: CASSPGSSEQYF
j_call: TRBJ2-7
v_call: TRBV7-9
clone_size: .
d_call: .
cdr3_length: 12

cdr3_nt: TGTGCCAGCAGCTACACAGGGTCCACCGGGGAGCTGTTTTTT
cdr3_aa: CASSYTGSTGELFF
j_call: TRBJ2-2
v_call: TRBV12-3/TRBV12-4
clone_size: .
d_call: .
cdr3_length: 14

cdr3_nt: TGTGCCAGCAGCCGCTCCGGGGCAGCTCTCTTCTTC
cdr3_aa: CASSRSGAALFF
j_call: TRBJ2-7
v_call: TRBV7-9
clone_size: many
d_call: .
cdr3_length: 12

cdr3_nt: TGCAGTGCTAACCCGGCTAGCGGGGGGGATAATGAGCAGTTCTTC
cdr3_aa: CSANPASGGDNEQFF
j_call: TRBJ2-1
v_call: TRBV20-1
clone_size: many
d_call: TRBD2
cdr3_length: 15

cdr3_nt: TGCGCCAGCAGCCAACAGGGAGGTGGTGGAGCAGATACGCAGTATTTT
cdr3_aa: CASSQQGGGGADTQYF
j_call: TRBJ2-3
v_call: TRBV4-1
clone_size: .
d_call: .
cdr3_length: 16

cdr3_nt: TGCAGCGTTGAAGTGGGGGACAGGGTGGGTCAGCCCCAGCATTTT
cdr3_aa: CSVEVGDRVGQPQHF
j_call: TRBJ1-5
v_call: TRBV29-1
clone_size: .
d_call: TRBD1
cdr3_length: 15

cdr3_nt: TGTGCCAGCACTACTGGGGGGTTGGCTGAAGCTTTCTTT
cdr3_aa: CASTTGGLAEAFF
j_call: TRBJ1-1
v_call: TRBV2
clone_size: .
d_call: .
cdr3_length: 13

cdr3_nt: TGTGCCAGCAGCTTGCGGCCAGGACGACAATACAATGAGCAGTTCTTC
cdr3_aa: CASSLRPGRQYNEQFF
j_call: TRBJ2-1
v_call: TRBV5-6
clone_size: many
d_call: .
cdr3_length: 16

cdr3_nt: TGTGCCAGCTCTCATAGTGTACCTGAAGCTTTCTTT
cdr3_aa: CASSHSVPEAFF
j_call: TRBJ1-1
v_call: TRBV18
clone_size: .
d_call: .
cdr3_length: 12

cdr3_nt: TGTGCCAGCAGTGCCGACAGGGCGCGCCCAGATACGCAGTATTTT
cdr3_aa: CASSADRARPDTQYF
j_call: TRBJ2-3
v_call: TRBV12-3/TRBV12-4
clone_size: few
d_call: TRBD1
cdr3_length: 15

cdr3_nt: TGTGCCACCAGTGATTCTCGACAGGGAGCCTCTGAAGCTTTCTTT
cdr3_aa: CATSDSRQGASEAFF
j_call: TRBJ1-1
v_call: TRBV24-1
clone_size: few
d_call: TRBD1
cdr3_length: 15

cdr3_nt: TGTGCCAGCAGTTCGCCTCCAGCGGGGGGGCGTAATGAGCAGTTCTTC
cdr3_aa: CASSSPPAGGRNEQFF
j_call: TRBJ2-1
v_call: TRBV6-2/TRBV6-3
clone_size: few
d_call: TRBD2
cdr3_length: 16

cdr3_nt: TGCAGTGCCCGGACTAGCGGAAACACCGGGGAGCTGTTTTTT
cdr3_aa: CSARTSGNTGELFF
j_call: TRBJ2-2
v_call: TRBV20-1
clone_size: few
d_call: TRBD2
cdr3_length: 14